The TCR beta chain under discussion was sequenced for a study of T cell clonality in common variable immunodeficiency. The study's findings and limits: Links between repertoire features and CVID complications were heterogeneity-limited. Compared with controls, CVID subjects had fewer shared TCRbeta clones.

The V gene's germline CDR1 is SGHRS and CDR2 YFSETQ. The J segment lost 2 bases and the V segment lost 4 bases, leaving 12 bases of the junction unmatched. The CDR3 is 18 residues long. This clone appeared many times. Its antigen is still unknown. The read stops 3 residues short of the end of the CDR3; the missing end is completed from the germline J gene. Equal genomic DNA amounts from CVID and control samples were sequenced. The data were produced by immunoSEQ multiplex PCR, yet TCRdb's version contains in-frame clones alone and is incomplete. The sample is made up of around 55,000 clones, none counted only once.

The sample consisted of peripheral blood mononuclear cells. The chain couples TRBV5-1 to TRBJ2-6; 7 bases agree with TRBD1. The receptor's source is a person between 18 and 75 years old in good health. The sequenced CDR3 bases are TGCGCCAGCAGCCCAAGACAGGGATCAACTCCTGGGGCCAACGTC. It translates to CASSPRQGSTPGANV. The full CDR3 is CASSPRQGSTPGANVLTF.